A single sample is the source of the 9 T cell receptor beta chains below, sequenced in a study of T cells expressing NK-cell markers. No DNA is given; TCRdb re-called the 5' RACE reads and lists each CDR3 protein once. This sample contains fewer than 400,000 distinct CDR3 sequences. Material: blood T cells: a sorted CD56 or NKG2C T cell subset, CD4+ or CD8+ T cells, or bulk PBMC T cells (not recorded which). These TCRs come from a man between 18 and 69 years old in good health.

V and J are TRBV6-1 and TRBJ1-5; TCRdb calls TRBD1, which cannot be checked without DNA. CDR3 size: 18 residues. The germline gives CDR1 MNHNS, CDR2 SASEGT. The CDR3 loop is CASTRGTGGTGGRQPQHF.

The chain carries TRBV7-9 and TRBJ2-5; the TCRdb D gene call, TRBD1, has no DNA to confirm it. This CDR3 is built from 14 residues. CDR1 and CDR2 (germline): SEHNR, FQNEAQ (reference sequence). Here the CDR3 reads CASSPREEAGTQYF.

The chain links TRBV5-1 to TRBJ1-1. In germline, CDR1 is SGHRS, CDR2 YFSETQ. The CDR3 length is 14 residues. CDR3 amino acids: CASSPQQMNTEAFF.

V and J are TRBV7-2 and TRBJ2-1; the TCRdb call, TRBD1, lacks DNA for checking. The CDR3 covers 15 residues. Germline assignment: CDR1 SGHTA and CDR2 FQGNSA. CDR3 protein: CASSPTGTQYNEQFF. The full variable domain, completed using reference TRBV7-2 and TRBJ2-1, is GAGVSQSPSNKVTEKGKDVELRCDPISGHTALYWYRQSLGQGLEFLIYFQGNSAPDKSGLPSDRFSAERTGGSVSTLTIQRTQQEDSAVYLCASSPTGTQYNEQFFGPGTRLTVL.

The rearrangement uses TRBV27 and TRBJ1-1; the TCRdb D gene call, TRBD1, has no DNA to confirm it. Per the germline V gene, CDR1 is MNHEY and CDR2 is SMNVEV (reference sequence). The CDR3 totals 14 residues. The CDR3 here is CASSFQGLDTEAFF.

This chain connects TRBV18 to TRBJ2-7; the D call of TRBD2 rests on TCRdb alone, since no DNA is present to check it. Germline CDR1 and CDR2: KGHSH and LQKENI. The CDR3 is made up of 16 amino acids. This chain's CDR3 is CASSQLAGGDSYEQYF.

The chain couples TRBV6-5 to TRBJ1-2; TCRdb outputs TRBD1, but without DNA this stays unchecked. CDR3 length: 16 residues. CDR1 MNHEY and CDR2 SVGAGI come from the germline V gene. Here the CDR3 reads CASRFSLGARDYGYTF.

V usage is TRBV2 and J usage is TRBJ2-1; the TCRdb call, TRBD2, lacks DNA for checking. Germline loops: CDR1 SNHLY, CDR2 FYNNEI. There are 14 residues in the CDR3. The CDR3 region is CASKRGGASNEEFF.

This chain joins TRBV5-1 and TRBJ2-7; TCRdb selects TRBD1, and the lack of DNA leaves this call unchecked. The germline V gene has CDR1 SGHRS and CDR2 YFSETQ. CDR3 size: 14 residues. The CDR3: CASSWGGVSYEQYF.